The present TCR beta chain was sequenced within a study of cytomegalovirus exposure and HLA in healthy donors. Use of 60 Vbeta and 13 Jbeta primers characterized the PCR. TCRdb keeps only in-frame clones here, not all; method: immunoSEQ multiplex PCR. This sample has about 96,000 clones, with 79% found just once. This CDR3 spans 15 amino acids. V lost 4 bases and J 2 bases, leaving 13 bases between the germline ends. Germline values: CDR1 SGHNT, CDR2 YYREEE (reference sequence). The TCR was taken from a man aged 25 to 45 in good health and CMV-seronegative. Sequences were obtained from PBMCs. This rearrangement joins TRBV5-4 to TRBJ1-3; D perhaps matches TRBD1 (6 bases). Here the CDR3 reads CASSPGVRAGNTIYF. In DNA form, the CDR3 reads TGTGCCAGCAGCCCAGGGGTACGGGCTGGAAACACCATATATTTT.